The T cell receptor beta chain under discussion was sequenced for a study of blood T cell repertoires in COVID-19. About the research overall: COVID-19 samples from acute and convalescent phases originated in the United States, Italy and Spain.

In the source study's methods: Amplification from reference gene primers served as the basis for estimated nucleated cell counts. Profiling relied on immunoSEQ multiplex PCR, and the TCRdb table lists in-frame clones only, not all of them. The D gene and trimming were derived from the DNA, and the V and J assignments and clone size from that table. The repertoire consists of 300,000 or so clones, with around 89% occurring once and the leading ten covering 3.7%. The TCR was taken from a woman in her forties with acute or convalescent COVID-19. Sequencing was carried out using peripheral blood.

This chain's CDR3 is CATQQGSIGHQPQHF. The CDR3, as DNA: TGTGCCACCCAGCAAGGATCCATTGGGCATCAGCCCCAGCATTTT. This sequence joins TRBV24-1 and TRBJ1-5; D is unclear. This CDR3 contains 15 residues. The germline gives CDR1 KGHDR, CDR2 SFDVKD. V lost 9 bases and J lost 5, with 19 bases in between.